A single sample is the source of the 6 T cell receptor beta chains below, sequenced in a study of human T cells and chemical hapten exposure. Unfractionated whole blood served as the source for total RNA extraction. The library tagged individual cDNA molecules with unique molecular identifiers. TCRdb called the reads again in MiXCR, with one record for every CDR3 protein. This sample yields about 120,000 distinct CDR3 sequences, of which 8% to 9.5% are seen a single time; around 1.5% belongs to the top ten. The sample comprised whole blood. These receptors came from a human donor in good health. Some clones in this sample may be carry-over from other donors' samples.

This clonotype showed up many times. The chain has TRBV6-2 or TRBV6-3 and TRBJ1-1, with a possible D match to TRBD1 (6 bases). The CDR3 has 15 residues. The germline V gene has CDR1 MNHEY and CDR2 SVGEGT. With 7 bases removed from V and 1 base from J, the gap between germline ends came to 16 bases. The CDR3 bases are TGTGCCAGCACCACGCGGGGGGGCCGGAACACTGAAGCTTTCTTT. Translated, it gives CASTTRGGRNTEAFF.

This clonotype was recorded many times. This chain links TRBV6-1 with TRBJ2-7, with D maybe TRBD2 (6 bases). From germline, CDR1 is MNHNS and CDR2 SASEGT. Trimming stripped 1 base from V and 5 bases from J, with 12 bases between. The CDR3 is made up of 14 amino acids. DNA of the CDR3: TGTGCCAGCAGTGAAGGGGGCGGGGCGGACGAGCAGTACTTC. Translating gives CASSEGGGADEQYF.

This clonotype was observed a few times. V and J are TRBV20-1 and TRBJ2-7; 12 bases align to TRBD2. The CDR3 spans 14 residues. Unmatched junction bases numbered 7, after V lost 6 bases and J lost 4 bases. Germline assignment: CDR1 DFQATT and CDR2 SNEGSKA (reference sequence). As DNA, the CDR3 is TGCAGTGCCTCGAGACTAGCGGGAGAGTACGAGCAGTACTTC. Translating it yields CSASRLAGEYEQYF.

This clonotype was observed a handful of times. The rearrangement joins TRBV3-1 to TRBJ2-5, with D perhaps assigned TRBD1 or TRBD2 (7 bases each). Looked up from germline, CDR1 is LGHDT and CDR2 is YNNKEL (reference sequence). V was cut by 0 bases and J by 4 bases, with 18 bases left in between. The length of the CDR3 is 17 residues. CDR3 loop: CASSQDPGGRGRETQYF. The CDR3 bases are TGTGCCAGCAGCCAAGACCCTGGTGGGAGGGGGCGAGAGACCCAGTACTTC.

The chain combines TRBV6-5 with TRBJ2-5; D gene uncertain. V lost 0 bases and J lost 1, with 9 bases in between. Germline lookup yields CDR1 MNHEY and CDR2 SVGAGI. This CDR3 has 15 residues. The CDR3 sequence is CASSYSRQIQETQYF. CDR3 DNA: TGTGCCAGCAGTTACTCTCGCCAGATCCAAGAGACCCAGTACTTC.

This clonotype was recorded at least ten times. The chain joins TRBV6-4 to TRBJ2-2; D gene uncertain. Germline V gene data show CDR1 as MRHNA and CDR2 as SNTAGT. The CDR3 is 15 amino acids. V shed 6 bases and J shed 0 bases, with 11 bases lying between them. The CDR3 loop reads CASSRDMANTGELFF. CDR3 coding DNA: TGTGCCAGCAGCAGAGACATGGCGAACACCGGGGAGCTGTTTTTT.